Listed below are T cell receptor beta chains from one sample, sequenced in a study of molecular identifiers for immune sequencing clone quantification. One entry per CDR3 protein results from TCRdb running MiXCR on the PCR reads. The sample consists of fewer than 45,000 distinct CDR3 sequences, about 19% of them appearing once. Sequencing was performed on naive CD8+ T cells from blood, with Jurkat cell RNA spiked in. The receptors here all came from a human donor in good health. Some libraries in this study had Jurkat cell RNA spiked in. Each CDR3 is given with its conserved first and last residue. Each record gives: V gene, clone size, J gene, D gene, CDR3 length, CDR3 protein, CDR3 DNA. A D gene is named only where the DNA matches it firmly. Clone sizes are given selectively: once, few, many, or a class where the clone is expanded.

>TRBV24-1|many|TRBJ2-2|TRBD2|13
CATNGGYTGELFF
TGTGCCACCAACGGGGGGTACACCGGGGAGCTGTTTTTT
>TRBV4-1|many|TRBJ2-7|TRBD2|15
CASSPGGSGGLEQYF
TGCGCCAGCAGCCCTGGTGGGAGCGGGGGTTTGGAGCAGTACTTC
>TRBV20-1|few|TRBJ1-5|TRBD1|14
CSARDRGHGQPQHF
TGCAGTGCCAGGGACAGGGGACATGGGCAGCCCCAGCATTTT
>TRBV7-6|many|TRBJ1-1|-|15
CASSLSAWENTEAFF
TGTGCCAGCAGCTTATCTGCCTGGGAGAACACTGAAGCTTTCTTT
>TRBV7-9|many|TRBJ2-7|-|13
CASSLPGSYEQYF
TGTGCCAGCAGCTTACCCGGGAGCTACGAGCAGTACTTC
>TRBV12-3/TRBV12-4|-|TRBJ2-7|-|17
CASSPRLLGGLSYEQYF
TGTGCCAGCAGTCCAAGACTCCTCGGGGGATTGTCCTACGAGCAGTACTTC
>TRBV29-1|many|TRBJ2-5|-|12
CSVGGIQETQYF
TGCAGCGTTGGTGGGATCCAAGAGACCCAGTACTTC
>TRBV7-9|many|TRBJ2-3|TRBD2|20
CASSSPDRLAGGLSPDTQYF
TGTGCCAGCAGCTCACCAGATAGACTAGCGGGGGGGCTTTCCCCAGATACGCAGTATTTT
>TRBV23-1|many|TRBJ2-1|-|16
CASSQSDYSSYNEQFF
TGCGCCAGCAGTCAATCGGACTACAGCTCCTACAATGAGCAGTTCTTC
>TRBV27|-|TRBJ2-5|-|13
CASSKSTQETQYF
TGTGCCAGCAGCAAGAGTACTCAAGAGACCCAGTACTTC
>TRBV7-6|-|TRBJ2-1|-|13
CASGSILGPEQFF
TGTGCCAGCGGCTCGATTCTAGGGCCTGAGCAGTTCTTC
>TRBV27|many|TRBJ2-3|TRBD2|16
CASSLTSGARGDTQYF
TGTGCCAGCAGTCTAACTAGCGGGGCCAGGGGGGATACGCAGTATTTT
>TRBV5-4|few|TRBJ2-7|-|14
CASSSQSTSYEQYF
TGTGCCAGCAGCTCCCAGTCTACCTCCTACGAGCAGTACTTC
>TRBV29-1|-|TRBJ2-1|TRBD1|13
CSVLQGGYNEQFF
TGCAGCGTTCTACAGGGGGGTTACAATGAGCAGTTCTTC
>TRBV7-9|many|TRBJ2-3|TRBD1|17
CASSSAAGTALTDTQYF
TGTGCCAGCAGCTCGGCCGCCGGGACAGCCCTCACAGATACGCAGTATTTT
>TRBV7-9|medium-sized|TRBJ2-3|TRBD2|15
CASSHSGENTDTQYF
TGTGCCAGCAGTCATAGCGGGGAGAACACAGATACGCAGTATTTT
>TRBV29-1|-|TRBJ2-1|TRBD1|15
CSVEGGQVRDNEQFF
TGCAGCGTTGAAGGGGGACAGGTACGAGACAATGAGCAGTTCTTC
>TRBV10-3|many|TRBJ1-1|-|12
CAISETPPEAFF
TGTGCCATCAGTGAGACCCCCCCTGAAGCTTTCTTT
>TRBV12-3/TRBV12-4|many|TRBJ2-3|-|14
CASSPTSSTDTQYF
TGTGCCAGCAGCCCGACTAGTAGCACAGATACGCAGTATTTT
>TRBV4-3|many|TRBJ2-1|-|16
CASSQERQSSYNEQFF
TGCGCCAGCAGCCAAGAGCGGCAGAGCTCCTACAATGAGCAGTTCTTC
>TRBV28|-|TRBJ2-7|-|14
CASSLHRSSYEQYF
TGTGCCAGCAGTTTACACAGGTCCTCCTACGAGCAGTACTTC
>TRBV28|many|TRBJ2-5|TRBD2|17
CASSLGLLAGGELTQYF
TGTGCCAGCAGTTTAGGGTTACTAGCGGGAGGGGAGCTTACCCAGTACTTC
>TRBV3-1|many|TRBJ2-5|TRBD1|16
CASSQRTGGFGETQYF
TGTGCCAGCAGCCAGCGGACAGGGGGCTTCGGAGAGACCCAGTACTTC
>TRBV11-2|many|TRBJ2-5|-|14
CASSGTGFEETQYF
TGTGCCAGCAGCGGTACAGGGTTCGAAGAGACCCAGTACTTC
>TRBV6-2/TRBV6-3|-|TRBJ2-6|-|16
CASSYWTAPGANVPTF
TGTGCCAGCAGTTACTGGACAGCCCCTGGGGCCAACGTCCCGACTTTC
>TRBV24-1|many|TRBJ2-3|-|14
CATSENGPTDTQYF
TGTGCCACCAGTGAAAACGGACCCACAGATACGCAGTATTTT